The 9 T cell receptor beta chains listed next were all sequenced from one sample in a study of T cell responses to AZD1222 COVID-19 vaccine. Libraries were prepared by immunoSEQ multiplex PCR; TCRdb keeps only in-frame clonotypes and omits some of them. The sample holds roughly 100,000 clones, about four fifths seen once. The sample consisted of peripheral blood, taken on day 0 of AZD1222 vaccination. The receptors stem from an adult in good health.

By share of the sample, this clone is medium-sized. This chain joins TRBV10-3 and TRBJ1-1; 10 bases align to TRBD1. Germline V gene sequence: CDR1 ENHRY, CDR2 SYGVKD. CDR3 size: 15 residues. V was pared by 5 bases and J by 3 bases, with 6 bases of the junction left unmatched. CDR3 nucleotides: TGTGCCATCAGTACACCGGGACAGGGGTACACTGAAGCTTTCTTT. Encoded protein: CAISTPGQGYTEAFF.

The chain joins TRBV20-1 to TRBJ1-1; no clear D. Germline CDR1 DFQATT, CDR2 SNEGSKA (reference sequence). Deletions cut 3 bases from V and 3 bases from J, with 5 bases between. The CDR3 is made up of 11 amino acids. CDR3 bases: TGCAGTGCTAGGTGGGACACTGAAGCTTTCTTT. It encodes CSARWDTEAFF.

The chain has TRBV7-2 and TRBJ2-2; D unresolved. There are 15 residues in the CDR3. CDR1 is SGHTA, CDR2 FQGNSA, per germline. V was trimmed by 3 bases and J by 0 bases, leaving 8 bases between them. The CDR3 DNA reads as TGTGCCAGCAGCTTCCTTCTTGCGAACACCGGGGAGCTGTTTTTT. It is translated as CASSFLLANTGELFF.

The J gene is TRBJ2-2, the V gene TRBV19; 13 bases map to TRBD2. The germline V gene encodes CDR1 LNHDA and CDR2 SQIVND (reference sequence). The J segment lost 3 bases and the V segment lost 1 base, leaving 5 bases of the junction unmatched. There are 18 residues in the CDR3. This CDR3 reads CASSIGLAGGVDTGELFF. The CDR3 coding sequence is TGTGCCAGTAGTATAGGACTAGCGGGAGGCGTAGACACCGGGGAGCTGTTTTTT.

DNA for the CDR3: TGTGCCAGCAGCCCACGATATGAGGGCTGGCCGGGGGCTTTCTTT. This codes for CASSPRYEGWPGAFF. This chain connects TRBV4-2 to TRBJ1-1; D is uncertain. The length of the CDR3 is 15 residues. Looked up from germline, CDR1 is LGHNA and CDR2 is YNFKEQ. Trimming shortened V by 4 bases and J by 11 bases, and 23 bases separated the two germline ends.

This clone was recorded a few times. The chain carries TRBV7-6 and TRBJ2-7; 14 bases are a match to TRBD2. There are 15 residues in the CDR3. Germline V gene sequence: CDR1 SGHVS, CDR2 FNYEAQ. V dropped 5 bases and J dropped 2; count of bases not matched to a gene: 2. The CDR3 nucleotides are TGTGCCAGCAGCGGGACTAGCGGGGGCACCTACGAGCAGTACTTC. This encodes CASSGTSGGTYEQYF.

V gene TRBV13 combines with J gene TRBJ1-2; tentatively, D is TRBD1 (5 bases). Germline V gene data show CDR1 as PRHDT and CDR2 as FYEKMQ (reference sequence). Trimming removed 3 bases from V and 7 bases from J, with 9 bases in between. There are 12 residues in the CDR3. The CDR3 is CASSFGGSGYTF. CDR3 sequence (DNA): TGTGCCAGCAGCTTCGGGGGATCTGGCTACACCTTC.

The V and J genes are TRBV7-9 and TRBJ1-2; no reliable D call. This CDR3 is 13 amino acids long. Germline assignment: CDR1 SEHNR and CDR2 FQNEAQ (reference sequence). V lost 8 bases, J lost 7 bases, and 17 bases lay in between. In DNA form, the CDR3 reads TGTGCCAGCTCTCCCCGGGGTGGGAGTGGCTACACCTTC. Translated: CASSPRGGSGYTF.

In the case of this clone: Other nucleotide sequences in the sample specify the same CDR3. This chain links TRBV12-3 or TRBV12-4 with TRBJ2-7; no firm D call. Trimming took 6 bases from V and 4 from J, leaving 7 bases between them. The CDR3 has 11 residues. In DNA form, the CDR3 reads TGTGCCAGCAGCTCCCAATACGAGCAGTACTTC. The encoded protein is CASSSQYEQYF.